These T cell receptor beta chains were read from a single sample in a study of T cells after yellow fever vaccination. TCRdb re-analysed the 5' RACE reads in MiXCR, keeping a single row per CDR3 protein. Of about 350,000 distinct CDR3 sequences listed, approximately 10% are singletons. The sample was PBMCs, taken on the day of the first yellow fever vaccination. Every receptor here comes from a man aged 18 to 29 who received the YFV17D yellow fever vaccine. CDR3s include the opening cysteine and the closing phenylalanine or tryptophan. A D gene is named only where the DNA matches it firmly. Only some rows state a clone size, as once, few, many or a class for expanded clones.

clone_size,d_call,v_call,j_call,cdr3_nt,cdr3_aa
few,TRBD1,TRBV5-1,TRBJ1-2,TGCGCCAGCAGCCTTGGACAGGAGAGGCCCTATGGCTACACCTTC,CASSLGQERPYGYTF
few,-,TRBV3-1,TRBJ1-5,TGTGCCAGCAGCCAAGGGCTAAGGCAGCCCCAGCATTTT,CASSQGLRQPQHF
few,-,TRBV10-2,TRBJ2-3,TGCGCCAGCAGTGTGGGAATTGATACGCAGTATTTT,CASSVGIDTQYF
many,-,TRBV3-1,TRBJ2-2,TGTGCCAGCCACCTAAAGAGCACCGGGGAGCTGTTTTTT,CASHLKSTGELFF
few,-,TRBV6-2/TRBV6-3,TRBJ2-7,TGTGCCAGCAGTTACTCGACGGTTACCTCCTACGAGCAGTACTTC,CASSYSTVTSYEQYF
few,-,TRBV18,TRBJ2-7,TGTGCCAGCTCATCCCGGGACATTCTGAACGAGCAGTACTTC,CASSSRDILNEQYF
-,TRBD1,TRBV20-1,TRBJ2-6,TGCAGTGCCAGACAGGGAACTGGGGCCAACGTCCTGACTTTC,CSARQGTGANVLTF
few,-,TRBV4-2,TRBJ2-6,TGTGCCAGCAGCCAAACACATCAGGTACCCTCTGGGGCCAACGTCCTGACTTTC,CASSQTHQVPSGANVLTF
few,-,TRBV4-2,TRBJ2-1,TGTGCCAGCAGCCAAGAGCGGGACGTCCCGAATGAGCAGTTCTTC,CASSQERDVPNEQFF
-,-,TRBV12-5,TRBJ2-5,TGTGCTAGTGGTTTCTCGACCGACAGTGATCAAGAGACCCAGTACTTC,CASGFSTDSDQETQYF
-,-,TRBV6-2/TRBV6-3,TRBJ2-6,TGTGCCAGCAGCTCTCACGGGAATGGGGCCAACGTCCTGACTTTC,CASSSHGNGANVLTF
many,-,TRBV10-3,TRBJ2-5,TGTGCCACCCGACCTTCCGGGGACCAAGAGACCCAGTACTTC,CATRPSGDQETQYF
few,TRBD1,TRBV7-9,TRBJ2-7,TGTGCCAGCAGCCAAAAGGGGACAGGGTTGTACGAGCAGTACTTC,CASSQKGTGLYEQYF
many,-,TRBV12-3/TRBV12-4,TRBJ2-5,TGTGCCAGCAGCTACAACTCACAAGAGACCCAGTACTTC,CASSYNSQETQYF
few,TRBD1,TRBV6-2/TRBV6-3,TRBJ2-1,TGTGCCAGCAGTTACCTGACAGGGTTCAATGAGCAGTTCTTC,CASSYLTGFNEQFF
many,-,TRBV20-1,TRBJ1-2,TGCAGTGCTAGAGATGGGGTTGGACAGCCTTATGGCTACACCTTC,CSARDGVGQPYGYTF
many,-,TRBV5-1,TRBJ1-2,TGCGCCAGCAGCTCGACACTCATAAGCTACACCTTC,CASSSTLISYTF
-,-,TRBV5-1,TRBJ2-1,TGCGCCAGCAGCTTAAACCCAGGTCTCAATGAGCAGTTCTTC,CASSLNPGLNEQFF
few,-,TRBV6-1,TRBJ1-2,TGTGCCAGCAGTATCCGGGGGGGAGCCTATGGCTACACCTTC,CASSIRGGAYGYTF
-,-,TRBV28,TRBJ1-5,TGTGCCAGCAGCCAGGGTCCCCAGCATTTT,CASSQGPQHF
few,TRBD1,TRBV7-2,TRBJ1-6,TGTGCCAGCAGCTTAGGCCTGAGGGGGCCTCTCCTCCACTTT,CASSLGLRGPLLHF
-,TRBD1,TRBV6-1,TRBJ1-2,TGTGCCAGCAGCCTGGGACAGGGAAACGGCTACACCTTC,CASSLGQGNGYTF
-,-,TRBV4-3,TRBJ2-1,TGCGCCAGCAGCCGAAGGGGGGCCGATGAGCAGTTCTTC,CASSRRGADEQFF
-,-,TRBV10-3,TRBJ1-1,TGTGCCATCAGTGAGTCAAGGGCCCTCATGAACACTGAAGCTTTCTTT,CAISESRALMNTEAFF
-,-,TRBV4-1,TRBJ2-1,TGCGCCAGCAGCCAAGTGGGGGCCAATGAGCAGTTCTTC,CASSQVGANEQFF
few,-,TRBV24-1,TRBJ2-7,TGTGCCACCAGTGATTTGTGGGGGGAGCAGTACTTC,CATSDLWGEQYF
-,TRBD2,TRBV3-1,TRBJ2-5,TGTGCCAGCAGCCAAGACAGTGGACTAGCGGGGGACCAAGAGACCCAGTACTTC,CASSQDSGLAGDQETQYF
-,TRBD1,TRBV9,TRBJ2-1,TGTGCCAGCAGTGGGGACAGGGGAGAGTCCTACAATGAGCAGTTCTTC,CASSGDRGESYNEQFF
few,TRBD1,TRBV9,TRBJ1-3,TGTGCCAGCAGCGTATCCGGGACAGGGTCTGGAAACACCATATATTTT,CASSVSGTGSGNTIYF
-,-,TRBV6-5,TRBJ1-2,TGTGCCAGCAGTTACCGGGGGCGCGGCTATGGCTACACCTTC,CASSYRGRGYGYTF
-,-,TRBV18,TRBJ1-2,TGTGCCAGCTCACCGGATCTCCGGGACGGCTACACCTTC,CASSPDLRDGYTF
-,-,TRBV7-2,TRBJ1-2,TGTGCCAGCAGCCTCGATCAGAGTGGCTACACCTTC,CASSLDQSGYTF
many,-,TRBV12-3/TRBV12-4,TRBJ2-1,TGTGCCAGCAGTTCGTCCAGCTCCTACAATGAGCAGTTCTTC,CASSSSSSYNEQFF
few,-,TRBV20-1,TRBJ2-3,TGCAGTGCTTCTAGTTCTAGCACAGATACGCAGTATTTT,CSASSSSTDTQYF
few,-,TRBV6-1,TRBJ1-6,TGTGCCAGCAGTGACGAAGGGCTCTATAATTCACCCCTCCACTTT,CASSDEGLYNSPLHF
-,TRBD1,TRBV7-9,TRBJ2-5,TGTGCCAGCAGCTTAGTAAAGGCGAACAGGGGAGAGACCCAGTACTTC,CASSLVKANRGETQYF
-,-,TRBV7-8,TRBJ2-2,TGTGCCAGCAGCCCCTTGGGGCTCACCGGGGAGCTGTTTTTT,CASSPLGLTGELFF
-,-,TRBV24-1,TRBJ2-2,TGTGCCACCAGTGCTGCCACCGGGGAGCTGTTTTTT,CATSAATGELFF
few,-,TRBV3-1,TRBJ2-3,TGTGCCAGCAGCCAAGATCTTTCAGATACGCAGTATTTT,CASSQDLSDTQYF
few,TRBD1,TRBV24-1,TRBJ1-4,TGTGCCACCAGTGAGGCGACAGGGGGAAATGAAAAACTGTTTTTT,CATSEATGGNEKLFF
many,TRBD1,TRBV18,TRBJ1-1,TGTGCCAGCTCACCCGTGGGGACAGGGGGCGTAGGAACTGAAGCTTTCTTT,CASSPVGTGGVGTEAFF
-,-,TRBV18,TRBJ2-7,TGTGCCAGCTCACCACCCCATGGGGCATTCTACGAGCAGTACTTC,CASSPPHGAFYEQYF
-,-,TRBV29-1,TRBJ1-1,TGCAGCGTTGGACCGTCCCACCGGGGTGCAGCTTTCTTT,CSVGPSHRGAAFF
few,TRBD1,TRBV20-1,TRBJ2-4,TGCAGTGCTAGAGAAGGAAGGGGGCGATCAAACATTCAGTACTTC,CSAREGRGRSNIQYF
few,-,TRBV29-1,TRBJ1-1,TGCAGCGTTGTCGTGGAGAACACTGAAGCTTTCTTT,CSVVVENTEAFF
few,-,TRBV9,TRBJ1-6,TGTGCCAGCAGCCCCCAGGGGATGCTTTCACCCCTCCACTTT,CASSPQGMLSPLHF
-,TRBD2,TRBV10-3,TRBJ2-3,TGTGCCATCAGTGACACTAGCGGGGGAACTACAGATACGCAGTATTTT,CAISDTSGGTTDTQYF
-,TRBD2,TRBV11-2,TRBJ2-7,TGTGCCAGCAGCACCACAGGACTAGCGGGGCTTACCTCCTACGAGCAGTACTTC,CASSTTGLAGLTSYEQYF
few,-,TRBV7-9,TRBJ2-5,TGTGCCAGCAGCTTACGACAGAACCAAGAGACCCAGTACTTC,CASSLRQNQETQYF
few,TRBD1,TRBV13,TRBJ2-1,TGTGCCAGCAGCTCTCCGGGACAGATTTCTAATGAGCAGTTCTTC,CASSSPGQISNEQFF
few,-,TRBV24-1,TRBJ1-2,TGTGCCACCAGTCAATCCCAGGGTTTTGGAGGCTACACCTTC,CATSQSQGFGGYTF
-,-,TRBV18,TRBJ2-1,TGTGCCAGCTCACCGCAGCTGGGGGGAAACAATGAGCAGTTCTTC,CASSPQLGGNNEQFF
-,TRBD1,TRBV29-1,TRBJ2-1,TGCAGCGCTGGACAGGGGCCCTACAATGAGCAGTTCTTC,CSAGQGPYNEQFF
few,-,TRBV28,TRBJ1-2,TGTGCCAGCAGTTTTTCGCGGACAGCCGCTAACTATGGCTACACCTTC,CASSFSRTAANYGYTF
-,-,TRBV6-5,TRBJ1-2,TGTGCCAGCAGTACCGTGGGGTATGGCTACACCTTC,CASSTVGYGYTF